This T cell receptor beta chain comes out of a study of cytomegalovirus exposure and HLA in healthy donors. Study outcomes and limitations: Testing in vitro showed a few CMV-associated chains specific for CMV antigens. A missense DCLRE1C variant was associated with V- and J-gene trimming of TCR beta chains in a later analysis, and an independent cohort replicated the association.

Unmatched junction bases numbered 8, after V lost 3 bases and J lost 5 bases. Germline-derived CDR1 and CDR2 are MNHEY and SMNVEV (reference sequence). The CDR3 spans 16 residues. 60 Vbeta and 13 Jbeta primers were used in PCR. Some clones are missing from TCRdb's copy, which holds only in-frame ones; the method was immunoSEQ multiplex PCR. The sample records 180,000 or so clones, around 62% being singletons. Of note for this clone: The antigen remains undetermined.

The chain carries TRBV27 and TRBJ2-5, with 11 bases lining up with TRBD2. Sequenced input: PBMCs. The receptor comes from a man between 40 and 49 years old in good health and CMV-seronegative. The CDR3 DNA follows: TGTGCCAGCAGTTTCTTAGCGGGGGGGCAGTGGGAGACCCAGTACTTC. The encoded protein is CASSFLAGGQWETQYF.